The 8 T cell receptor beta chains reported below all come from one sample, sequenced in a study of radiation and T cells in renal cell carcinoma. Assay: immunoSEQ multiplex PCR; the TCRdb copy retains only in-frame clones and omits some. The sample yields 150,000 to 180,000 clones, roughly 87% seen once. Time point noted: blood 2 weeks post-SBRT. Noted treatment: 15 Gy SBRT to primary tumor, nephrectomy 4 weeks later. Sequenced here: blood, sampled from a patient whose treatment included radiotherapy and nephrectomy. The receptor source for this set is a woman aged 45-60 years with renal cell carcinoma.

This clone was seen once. CDR3 sequence: CASSLDGTERAFF. CDR3 DNA sequence: TGTGCCAGCAGCTTGGATGGGACGGAGAGAGCTTTCTTT. The J gene is TRBJ1-1, the V gene TRBV5-4; a weak D match, TRBD1 (5 bases). V was trimmed by 0 bases and J by 10 bases, leaving 13 bases between them. Germline-derived CDR1 and CDR2 are SGHNT and YYREEE (reference sequence). The CDR3 is made up of 13 amino acids.

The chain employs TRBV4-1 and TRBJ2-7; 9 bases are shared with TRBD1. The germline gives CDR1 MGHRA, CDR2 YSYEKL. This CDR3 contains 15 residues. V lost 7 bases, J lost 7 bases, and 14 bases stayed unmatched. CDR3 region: CASTPRGQGADEQYF. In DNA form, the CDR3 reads TGCGCCAGCACTCCGAGGGGACAGGGTGCGGATGAGCAGTACTTC.

The CDR3 sequence: CASGPTDGGADTQYF. The CDR3 DNA sequence: TGTGCCAGCGGGCCTACGGACGGTGGGGCGGATACGCAGTATTTT. This sequence joins TRBV4-2 and TRBJ2-3; D perhaps matches TRBD1 (5 bases). Germline V CDR1 and CDR2: LGHNA, YNFKEQ. Trimming took off 8 bases at V and 6 bases at J, with 21 bases between the two ends. The length of the CDR3 is 15 residues.

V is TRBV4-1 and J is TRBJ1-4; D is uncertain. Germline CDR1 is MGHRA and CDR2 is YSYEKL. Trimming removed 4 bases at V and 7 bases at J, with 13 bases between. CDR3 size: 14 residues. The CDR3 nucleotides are TGCGCCAGCAGCCGACCAACGGTGGGTGAAAAACTGTTTTTT. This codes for CASSRPTVGEKLFF.

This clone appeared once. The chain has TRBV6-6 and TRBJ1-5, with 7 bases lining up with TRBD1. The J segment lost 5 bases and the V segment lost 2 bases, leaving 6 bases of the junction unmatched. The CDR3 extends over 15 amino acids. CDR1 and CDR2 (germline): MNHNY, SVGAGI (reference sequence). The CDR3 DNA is TGTGCCAGCAGTTACCGGACAGGTCCCGATCAGCCCCAGCATTTT. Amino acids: CASSYRTGPDQPQHF.

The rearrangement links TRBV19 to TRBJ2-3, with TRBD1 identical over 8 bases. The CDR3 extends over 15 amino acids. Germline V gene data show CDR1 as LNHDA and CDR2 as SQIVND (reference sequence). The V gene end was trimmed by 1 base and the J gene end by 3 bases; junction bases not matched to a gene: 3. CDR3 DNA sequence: TGTGCCAGTAGTATAGTACAGGGGGGAACAGATACGCAGTATTTT. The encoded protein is CASSIVQGGTDTQYF.

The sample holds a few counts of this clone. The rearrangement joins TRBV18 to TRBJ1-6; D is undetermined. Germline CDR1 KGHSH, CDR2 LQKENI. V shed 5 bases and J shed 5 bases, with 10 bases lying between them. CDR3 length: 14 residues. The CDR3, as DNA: TGTGCCAGCTCAGATCAGAGTAATAATTCACCCCTCCACTTT. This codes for CASSDQSNNSPLHF.

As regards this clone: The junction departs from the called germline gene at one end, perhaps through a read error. CDR3 residues: CANSLASGNIQYF. CDR3 sequence (DNA): TGCGCCAACAGCTTGGCCTCGGGGAACATTCAGTACTTC. This chain joins TRBV5-1 and TRBJ2-4; tentatively, D is TRBD2 (5 bases). This CDR3 has 13 residues. Germline V gene sequence: CDR1 SGHRS, CDR2 YFSETQ.